This TCR beta chain was profiled in a study of T cells in Graves' hyperthyroidism and ophthalmopathy. Findings and limits, study-wide: Through a model of 13 V-J features, ophthalmopathy was separated from stable hyperthyroidism.

Amplified TCR beta CDR3 regions came from RNA transcripts. The study used the HTBI primer set for a first-round RT-PCR of the TCR CDR3. From the multiplex PCR reads, TCRdb called clonotypes with MiXCR, one entry per CDR3 protein. The table records 800,000 or so distinct CDR3 sequences, 38% of them present only once. This clonotype was detected ten times or more. The antigen is undetermined. Graves' hyperthyroidism was deemed stable absent ophthalmopathy progression within 18 months. The PBMCs had their origin in 10 ml of fresh peripheral blood. CDR1 LNHNV and CDR2 YYDKDF come from the germline V gene (reference sequence). Trimming took off 0 bases at V and 7 bases at J, with 10 bases between the two ends. This CDR3 spans 15 amino acids.

The sequenced sample was blood. The V and J genes are TRBV15 and TRBJ1-6; unclear D gene. The sequence derives from a man younger than 30 with Graves' hyperthyroidism. CDR3 nucleotide sequence: TGTGCCACCAGCAGAGATGCACGAGGGAATTCACCCCTCCACTTT. Its protein product is CATSRDARGNSPLHF.